Listed below are T cell receptor beta chains from one sample, sequenced in a study of cytomegalovirus exposure and HLA in healthy donors. The data were produced by immunoSEQ multiplex PCR, yet TCRdb's version contains in-frame clones alone and is incomplete. Of about 140,000 clones listed, approximately 80% were seen once; the top ten hold approximately 2%. The sequenced sample was PBMCs. The origin of the receptors is a man aged 25 to 45 in good health and CMV-seronegative. The CDR3 runs from the conserved cysteine through the conserved F or W. The D gene is left open where the match is weak. The size field is filled for only some rows; it gives once, few, many or a size class.

V gene	D gene	J gene	clone size	CDR3 protein	CDR3 DNA
TRBV6-5	NA	TRBJ2-5	NA	CASQVRGAQETQYF	TGTGCCAGTCAAGTCCGGGGGGCACAAGAGACCCAGTACTTC
TRBV2	NA	TRBJ1-4	once	CASTLTNEKLFF	TGTGCCAGCACCTTAACTAATGAAAAACTGTTTTTT
TRBV5-1	NA	TRBJ2-3	NA	CASSSKDSPSTDTQYF	TGCGCCAGCAGCTCAAAGGACAGCCCTAGCACAGATACGCAGTATTTT
TRBV19	NA	TRBJ2-4	NA	CASSINRGDKNIQYF	TGTGCCAGTAGTATAAACCGGGGTGACAAAAACATTCAGTACTTC
TRBV7-2	NA	TRBJ2-3	NA	CASSLARKTDTQYF	TGTGCCAGCAGCTTAGCGCGTAAAACAGATACGCAGTATTTT
TRBV10-1	NA	TRBJ1-6	NA	CAARGINNSPLHF	TGCGCCGCTCGGGGAATCAATAATTCACCCCTCCACTTT
TRBV6-5	NA	TRBJ1-1	NA	CASRVSRDTEAFF	TGTGCCAGCAGGGTCAGCAGGGACACTGAAGCTTTCTTT
TRBV5-1	TRBD1	TRBJ1-2	NA	CASSLEQGAGYGYTF	TGCGCCAGCAGCCTAGAACAGGGGGCGGGCTATGGCTACACCTTC
TRBV27	TRBD1	TRBJ1-4	NA	CASSLRQGPEKLFF	TGTGCCAGCAGTTTAAGACAGGGGCCGGAAAAACTGTTTTTT
TRBV30	TRBD1	TRBJ1-5	NA	CAWSTGTGNQPQHF	TGTGCCTGGAGTACCGGGACAGGGAATCAGCCCCAGCATTTT
TRBV4-1	NA	TRBJ1-4	few	CASSQLEKLFF	TGCGCCAGCAGCCAACTTGAAAAACTGTTTTTT
TRBV5-1	NA	TRBJ2-5	NA	CASSLNLGDETQYF	TGCGCCAGCAGCCTGAATCTAGGAGATGAGACCCAGTACTTC
TRBV6-5	NA	TRBJ2-5	NA	CAASGTLQETQYF	TGTGCAGCTTCCGGGACACTTCAAGAGACCCAGTACTTC
TRBV7-2	NA	TRBJ1-1	NA	CASSLTEGGTEAFF	TGTGCCAGCAGCTTAACGGAGGGCGGGACTGAAGCTTTCTTT
TRBV7-9	NA	TRBJ2-7	once	CASSFRGGSYEQYF	TGTGCCAGCAGCTTTAGAGGGGGCTCCTACGAGCAGTACTTC
TRBV7-9	NA	TRBJ2-3	once	CASSLRGAGPSDTQYF	TGTGCCAGCAGCTTACGCGGGGCAGGGCCCTCGGATACGCAGTATTTT
TRBV30	NA	TRBJ2-1	NA	CAWSLGLLAQNDYNEQFF	TGTGCCTGGTCATTAGGACTCCTTGCGCAGAACGACTACAATGAGCAGTTCTTC
TRBV30	NA	TRBJ1-3	NA	CAWYSNPSSGNTIYF	TGTGCCTGGTACTCGAATCCATCCTCTGGAAACACCATATATTTT
TRBV27	TRBD2	TRBJ2-7	NA	CASRTTRLAGDGGEQYF	TGTGCCAGCAGAACTACGCGACTAGCGGGGGATGGGGGTGAGCAGTACTTC
TRBV5-1	TRBD1	TRBJ2-3	once	CASSLGQAHTDTQYF	TGCGCCAGCAGCCTGGGACAGGCGCACACAGATACGCAGTATTTT
TRBV25-1	NA	TRBJ2-1	NA	CASSDGTTVYNEQFF	TGTGCCAGCAGCGACGGGACAACCGTCTACAATGAGCAGTTCTTC
TRBV28	NA	TRBJ2-5	NA	CASSFPGGETQYF	TGTGCCAGCAGTTTCCCAGGGGGGGAGACCCAGTACTTC
TRBV21-1	NA	TRBJ1-5	NA	CASCRDRARQPQHF	TGTGCCAGCTGCCGGGACAGGGCGCGTCAGCCCCAGCATTTT
TRBV5-1	TRBD1	TRBJ1-5	NA	CASSPNRGDQPQHF	TGCGCCAGCAGCCCGAACAGGGGGGATCAGCCCCAGCATTTT
TRBV7-9	NA	TRBJ2-1	NA	CASSRNLGSGRIYNEQFF	TGTGCCAGCAGCCGGAACTTGGGAAGCGGACGAATCTACAATGAGCAGTTCTTC
TRBV11-2	NA	TRBJ2-1	NA	CASSSFRAGNEQFF	TGTGCCAGCAGCTCATTCAGGGCCGGCAATGAGCAGTTCTTC
TRBV29-1	NA	TRBJ2-5	once	CSFLRYGLQGTETQYF	TGCAGCTTTTTGCGATACGGCCTGCAGGGCACGGAGACCCAGTACTTC
TRBV30	NA	TRBJ1-1	NA	CAWGQGIDTEAFF	TGTGCCTGGGGGCAGGGAATAGACACTGAAGCTTTCTTT
TRBV6-6	TRBD1	TRBJ1-1	NA	CASSYSGTGGRGAFF	TGTGCCAGCAGTTACTCTGGGACAGGGGGCAGGGGAGCTTTCTTT
TRBV27	NA	TRBJ1-2	NA	CASSVQGFGYGYTF	TGTGCCAGCAGTGTACAGGGTTTCGGTTATGGCTACACCTTC
TRBV15	NA	TRBJ2-1	NA	CATSSGLANEQFF	TGTGCCACCAGCAGTGGACTTGCCAATGAGCAGTTCTTC
TRBV7-2	NA	TRBJ1-2	NA	CASSLNLYGYTF	TGTGCCAGCAGCTTAAATCTCTATGGCTACACCTTC
TRBV28	TRBD1	TRBJ2-4	NA	CASSYDRALAKNIQYF	TGTGCCAGCAGTTACGACAGGGCCTTAGCCAAAAACATTCAGTACTTC
TRBV30	NA	TRBJ1-1	NA	CAWTMGFGANTEAFF	TGTGCCTGGACCATGGGGTTTGGGGCAAACACTGAAGCTTTCTTT
TRBV7-2	NA	TRBJ1-5	NA	CASSLTGDQPQHF	TGTGCCAGCAGCTTAACGGGTGATCAGCCCCAGCATTTT
TRBV30	TRBD2	TRBJ2-5	once	CAWSMGLAERETQYF	TGTGCCTGGAGCATGGGACTAGCGGAACGAGAGACCCAGTACTTC
TRBV28	NA	TRBJ2-3	NA	CASSPLGLGPSTDTQYF	TGTGCCAGCAGCCCCCTAGGGCTGGGGCCCAGCACAGATACGCAGTATTTT
TRBV28	TRBD2	TRBJ2-1	NA	CASSSPSGRASGKQFF	TGTGCCAGCAGTTCCCCTAGCGGGAGGGCGTCAGGGAAGCAGTTCTTC
TRBV28	TRBD2	TRBJ2-7	NA	CASPPEGTSGYEQYF	TGTGCCAGCCCCCCTGAAGGGACTAGCGGCTACGAGCAGTACTTC
TRBV7-6	NA	TRBJ1-5	NA	CASSVGGKNQPQHF	TGTGCCAGCAGTGTTGGCGGAAAAAATCAGCCCCAGCATTTT
TRBV28	TRBD1	TRBJ2-3	NA	CASSPTGVRPSDTQYF	TGTGCCAGCAGTCCGACAGGGGTCAGACCTTCAGATACGCAGTATTTT
TRBV5-4	TRBD2	TRBJ2-3	NA	CASSPGLADYTDTQYF	TGTGCCAGCAGCCCCGGACTAGCGGACTACACAGATACGCAGTATTTT
TRBV7-9	NA	TRBJ2-7	NA	CASSLQGQEQYF	TGTGCCAGCAGCTTACAGGGTCAGGAGCAGTACTTC
TRBV5-1	NA	TRBJ1-1	NA	CASSSAWGSGTEAFF	TGCGCCAGCAGCTCCGCTTGGGGCTCGGGCACTGAGGCTTTCTTT
TRBV7-2	NA	TRBJ1-1	NA	CASSSQGMNTEAFF	TGTGCCAGCAGCTCCCAGGGTATGAACACTGAAGCTTTCTTT
TRBV7-6	TRBD2	TRBJ2-3	NA	CASSLSYRLAGSTDTQYF	TGTGCCAGCAGCTTAAGTTATCGACTAGCGGGGAGCACAGATACGCAGTATTTT
TRBV6-1	NA	TRBJ1-1	NA	CASSEQAPTEAFF	TGTGCCAGCAGTGAACAGGCCCCCACTGAAGCTTTCTTT
TRBV7-8	NA	TRBJ2-7	once	CASSLGDPTSVAYEQYF	TGTGCCAGCAGCTTAGGGGATCCCACTAGTGTGGCCTACGAGCAGTACTTC
TRBV30	NA	TRBJ2-7	once	CAWSTYTYEQYF	TGTGCCTGGAGTACATATACCTACGAGCAGTACTTC
TRBV28	NA	TRBJ2-4	NA	CASSPVGDNENIQYF	TGTGCCAGCAGCCCAGTCGGGGACAATGAAAACATTCAGTACTTC
TRBV27	TRBD2	TRBJ2-1	few	CASRRTSGNKAHNEQFF	TGTGCCAGCAGACGGACTAGCGGGAATAAGGCTCACAATGAGCAGTTCTTC
TRBV10-3	NA	TRBJ1-2	NA	CAISESWGDSGYTF	TGTGCCATCAGTGAGTCGTGGGGAGATAGTGGCTACACCTTC
TRBV29-1	TRBD1	TRBJ2-3	NA	CSVALIHRDRGKDTQYF	TGCAGCGTGGCCCTAATCCACCGGGACAGGGGCAAAGATACGCAGTATTTT
TRBV16	NA	TRBJ1-5	NA	CASSQGRSSNQPQHF	TGTGCCAGCAGCCAAGGCAGGTCCTCCAATCAGCCCCAGCATTTT